Described below is a single T cell receptor beta chain sequence and its context. The target antigen is unknown. Profiled with immunoSEQ multiplex PCR; TCRdb holds only in-frame clones, not every one. The sample includes 130,000 to 150,000 clones, 88% seen only once; the top ten take more than 2%. The entry originates in a study of T cell responses to AZD1222 COVID-19 vaccine. Study overall: Pooled together were second doses at about 4 or about 12 weeks. Notes on the study in general: Regions 160-218 and 743-854 dominated among vaccine-associated CD4 TCRs spanning spike. The number of AZD1222 recipients seropositive at baseline was only five or six. Close to half of all spike-specific TCRs reportedly target regions of the variants that are unmutated.

The CDR3 sequence is 15 residues long. Germline-derived CDR1 and CDR2 are MNHEY and SVGEGT. The V end lost 2 bases, the J end lost 4 bases, and 14 bases lay between the germline ends. This chain links TRBV6-2 or TRBV6-3 with TRBJ1-2, with D possibly TRBD1 on 6 matching bases. This sequence originates from an adult in good health. This material consisted of peripheral blood, taken on day 0 of AZD1222 vaccination. DNA for the CDR3: TGTGCCAGCAGTTACCCACCGAAGGGGGGCTATGGCTACACCTTC. Translation: CASSYPPKGGYGYTF.